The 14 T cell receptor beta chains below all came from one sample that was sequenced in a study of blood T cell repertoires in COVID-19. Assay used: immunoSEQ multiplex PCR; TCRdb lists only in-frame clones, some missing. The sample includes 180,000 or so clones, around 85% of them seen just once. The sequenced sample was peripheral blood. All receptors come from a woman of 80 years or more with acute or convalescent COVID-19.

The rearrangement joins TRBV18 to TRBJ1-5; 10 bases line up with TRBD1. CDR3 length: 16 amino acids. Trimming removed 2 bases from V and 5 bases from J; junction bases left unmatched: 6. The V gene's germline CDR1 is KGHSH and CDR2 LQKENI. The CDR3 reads CASSPDLTGGDQPQHF. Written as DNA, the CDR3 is TGTGCCAGCTCACCAGACCTGACAGGGGGCGATCAGCCCCAGCATTTT.

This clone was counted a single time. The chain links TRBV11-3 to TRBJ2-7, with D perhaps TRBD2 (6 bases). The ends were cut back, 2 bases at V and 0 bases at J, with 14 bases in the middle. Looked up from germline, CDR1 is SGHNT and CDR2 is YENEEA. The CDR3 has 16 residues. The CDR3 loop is CASSLSGTGSSYEQYF. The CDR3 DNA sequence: TGTGCCAGCAGCTTATCCGGGACTGGGAGCTCCTACGAGCAGTACTTC.

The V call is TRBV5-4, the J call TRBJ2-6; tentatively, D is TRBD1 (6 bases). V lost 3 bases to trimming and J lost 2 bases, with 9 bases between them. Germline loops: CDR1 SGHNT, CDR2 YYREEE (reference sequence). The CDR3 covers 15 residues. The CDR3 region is CASSWDKPGANVLTF. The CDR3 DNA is TGTGCCAGCAGCTGGGACAAACCTGGGGCCAACGTCCTGACTTTC.

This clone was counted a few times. In DNA form, the CDR3 reads TGTGCCAGCAGCTCGGAGGGACAGATGAACACTGAAGCTTTCTTT. Amino acids: CASSSEGQMNTEAFF. The chain has TRBV11-3 and TRBJ1-1; 7 bases are a match to TRBD1. This CDR3 is built from 15 residues. V shed 4 bases and J 0 bases; nucleotides not matched to a gene: 5. Per the germline V gene, CDR1 is SGHNT and CDR2 is YENEEA.

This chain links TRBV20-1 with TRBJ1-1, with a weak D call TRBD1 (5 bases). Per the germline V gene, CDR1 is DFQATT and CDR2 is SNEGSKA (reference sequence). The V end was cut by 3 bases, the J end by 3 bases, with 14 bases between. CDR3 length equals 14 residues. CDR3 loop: CSASRGVGDTEAFF. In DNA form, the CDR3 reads TGCAGTGCTAGTCGGGGGGTTGGGGACACTGAAGCTTTCTTT.

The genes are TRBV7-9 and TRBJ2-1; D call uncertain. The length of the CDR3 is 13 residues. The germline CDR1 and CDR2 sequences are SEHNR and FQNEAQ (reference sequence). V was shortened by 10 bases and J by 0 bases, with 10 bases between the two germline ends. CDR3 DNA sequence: TGTGCCACCCAGGTGAGCTCCTACAATGAGCAGTTCTTC. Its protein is CATQVSSYNEQFF.

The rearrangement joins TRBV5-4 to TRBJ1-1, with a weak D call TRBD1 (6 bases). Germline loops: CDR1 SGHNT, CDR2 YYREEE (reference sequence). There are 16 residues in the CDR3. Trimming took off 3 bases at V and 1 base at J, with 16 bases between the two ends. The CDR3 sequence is CASSSPRGGKNTEAFF. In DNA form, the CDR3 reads TGTGCCAGCAGCTCGCCTAGGGGGGGGAAGAACACTGAAGCTTTCTTT.

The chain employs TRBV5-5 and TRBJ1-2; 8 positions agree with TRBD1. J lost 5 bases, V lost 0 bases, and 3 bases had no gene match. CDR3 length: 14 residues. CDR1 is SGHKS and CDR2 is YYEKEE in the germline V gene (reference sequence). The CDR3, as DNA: TGTGCCAGCAGCTTGGACGGGACAGGATATGGCTACACCTTC. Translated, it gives CASSLDGTGYGYTF.

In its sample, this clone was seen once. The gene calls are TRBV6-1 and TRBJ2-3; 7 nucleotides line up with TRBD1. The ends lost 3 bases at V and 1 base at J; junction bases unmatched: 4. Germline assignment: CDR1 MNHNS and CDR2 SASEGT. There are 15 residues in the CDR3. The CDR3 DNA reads TGTGCCAGCAGTGACAGACAGGGCGGCACAGATACGCAGTATTTT. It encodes CASSDRQGGTDTQYF.

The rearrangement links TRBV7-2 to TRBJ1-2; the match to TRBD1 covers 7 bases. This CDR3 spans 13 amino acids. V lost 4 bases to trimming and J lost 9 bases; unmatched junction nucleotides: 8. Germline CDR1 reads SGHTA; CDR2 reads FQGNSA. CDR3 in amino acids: CASSSSTGESYTF. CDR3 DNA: TGTGCCAGCAGCTCGAGTACAGGGGAAAGCTACACCTTC.

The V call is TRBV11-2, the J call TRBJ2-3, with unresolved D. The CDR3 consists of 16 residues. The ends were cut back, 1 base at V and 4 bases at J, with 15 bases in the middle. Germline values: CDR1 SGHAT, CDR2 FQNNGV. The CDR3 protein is CASSLVGGTRSDTQYF. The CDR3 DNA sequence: TGTGCCAGCAGCTTAGTTGGCGGAACACGGTCAGATACGCAGTATTTT.

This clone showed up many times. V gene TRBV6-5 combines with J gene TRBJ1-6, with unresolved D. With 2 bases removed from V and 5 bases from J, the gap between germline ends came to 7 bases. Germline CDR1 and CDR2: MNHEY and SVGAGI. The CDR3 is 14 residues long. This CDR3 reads CASSYAVDNSPLHF. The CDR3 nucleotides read TGTGCCAGCAGTTACGCGGTCGATAATTCACCCCTCCACTTT.

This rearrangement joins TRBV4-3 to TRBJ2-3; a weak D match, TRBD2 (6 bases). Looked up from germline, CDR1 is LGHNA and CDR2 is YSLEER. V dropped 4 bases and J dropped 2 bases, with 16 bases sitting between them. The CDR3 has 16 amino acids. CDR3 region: CASSPRSGETTDTQYF. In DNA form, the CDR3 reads TGCGCCAGCAGCCCCAGGTCGGGGGAAACCACAGATACGCAGTATTTT.

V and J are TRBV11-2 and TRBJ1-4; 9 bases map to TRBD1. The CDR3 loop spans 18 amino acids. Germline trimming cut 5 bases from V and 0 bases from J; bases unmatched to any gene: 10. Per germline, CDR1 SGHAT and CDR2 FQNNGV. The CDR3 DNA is TGTGCCAGCAGCCCGGCGCGGGACAGGGTCGCAACTAATGAAAAACTGTTTTTT. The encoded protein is CASSPARDRVATNEKLFF.